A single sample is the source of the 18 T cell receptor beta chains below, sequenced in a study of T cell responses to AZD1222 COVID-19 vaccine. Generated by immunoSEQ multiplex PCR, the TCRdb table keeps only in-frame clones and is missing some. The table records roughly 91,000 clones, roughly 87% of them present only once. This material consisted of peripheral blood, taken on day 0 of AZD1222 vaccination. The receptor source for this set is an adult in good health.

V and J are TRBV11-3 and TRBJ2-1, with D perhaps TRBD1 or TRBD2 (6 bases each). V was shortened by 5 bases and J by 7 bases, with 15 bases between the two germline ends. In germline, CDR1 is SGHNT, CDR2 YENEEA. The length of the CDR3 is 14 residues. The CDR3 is CASSPGAGFNEQFF. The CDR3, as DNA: TGTGCCAGCAGCCCAGGGGCGGGATTTAATGAGCAGTTCTTC.

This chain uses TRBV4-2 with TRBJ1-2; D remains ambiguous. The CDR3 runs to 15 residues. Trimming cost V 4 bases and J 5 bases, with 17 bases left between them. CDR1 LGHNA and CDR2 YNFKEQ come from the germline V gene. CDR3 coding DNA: TGTGCCAGCAGCCCAGAGAAGGCCTTAATGTATGGCTACACCTTC. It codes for CASSPEKALMYGYTF.

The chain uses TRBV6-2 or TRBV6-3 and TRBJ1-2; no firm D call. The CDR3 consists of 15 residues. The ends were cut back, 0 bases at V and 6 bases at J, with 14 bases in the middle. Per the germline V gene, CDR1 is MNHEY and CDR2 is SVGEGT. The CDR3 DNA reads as TGTGCCAGCAGTTACTCTTTTGTGACACCCGATGGCTACACCTTC. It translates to CASSYSFVTPDGYTF.

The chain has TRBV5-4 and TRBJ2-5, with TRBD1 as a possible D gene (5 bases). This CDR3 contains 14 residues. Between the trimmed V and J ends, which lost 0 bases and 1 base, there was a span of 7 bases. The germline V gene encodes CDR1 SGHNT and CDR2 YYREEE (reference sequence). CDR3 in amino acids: CASSLGTFQETQYF. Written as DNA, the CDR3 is TGTGCCAGCAGCTTGGGGACATTCCAAGAGACCCAGTACTTC.

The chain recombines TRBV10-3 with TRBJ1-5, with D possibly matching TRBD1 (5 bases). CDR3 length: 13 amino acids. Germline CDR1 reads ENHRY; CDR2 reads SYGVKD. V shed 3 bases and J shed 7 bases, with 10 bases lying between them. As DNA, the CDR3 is TGTGCCATCAGTGACACCCGGGACCAGCCCCAGCATTTT. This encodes CAISDTRDQPQHF.

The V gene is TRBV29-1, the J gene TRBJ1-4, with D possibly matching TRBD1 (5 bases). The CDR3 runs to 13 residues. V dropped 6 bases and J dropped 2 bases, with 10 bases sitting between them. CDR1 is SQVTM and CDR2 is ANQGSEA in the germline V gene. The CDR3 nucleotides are TGCAGCGTATTCCGGGGGACTAATGAAAAACTGTTTTTT. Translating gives CSVFRGTNEKLFF.

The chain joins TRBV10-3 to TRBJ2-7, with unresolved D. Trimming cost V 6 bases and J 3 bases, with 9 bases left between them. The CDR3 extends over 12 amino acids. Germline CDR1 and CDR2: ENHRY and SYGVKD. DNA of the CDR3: TGTGCCATCAGGGCCCCAGGCTACGAGCAGTACTTC. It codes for CAIRAPGYEQYF.

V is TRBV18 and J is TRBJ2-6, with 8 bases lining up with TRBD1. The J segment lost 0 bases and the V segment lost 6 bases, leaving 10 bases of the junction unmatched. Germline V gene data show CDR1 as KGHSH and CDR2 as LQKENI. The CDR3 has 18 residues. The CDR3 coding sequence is TGTGCCAGCTCCCCTGAATCGACAGGGGCCTCTGGGGCCAACGTCCTGACTTTC. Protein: CASSPESTGASGANVLTF. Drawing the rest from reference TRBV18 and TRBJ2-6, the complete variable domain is NAGVMQNPRHLVRRRGQEARLRCSPMKGHSHVYWYRQLPEEGLKFMVYLQKENIIDESGMPKERFSAEFPKEGPSILRIQQVVRGDSAAYFCASSPESTGASGANVLTFGAGSRLTVL.

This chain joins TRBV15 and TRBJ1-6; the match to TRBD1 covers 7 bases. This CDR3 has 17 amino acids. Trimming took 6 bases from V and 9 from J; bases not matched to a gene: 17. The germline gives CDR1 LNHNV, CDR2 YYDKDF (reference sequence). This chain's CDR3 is CATRPSDRGGLLSPLHF. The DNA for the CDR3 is TGTGCCACCAGGCCGTCAGATCGAGGGGGCCTACTTTCACCCCTCCACTTT. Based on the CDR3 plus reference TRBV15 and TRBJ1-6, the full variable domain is DAMVIQNPRYQVTQFGKPVTLSCSQTLNHNVMYWYQQKSSQAPKLLFHYYDKDFNNEADTPDNFQSRRPNTSFCFLDIRSPGLGDTAMYLCATRPSDRGGLLSPLHFGNGTRLTVT.

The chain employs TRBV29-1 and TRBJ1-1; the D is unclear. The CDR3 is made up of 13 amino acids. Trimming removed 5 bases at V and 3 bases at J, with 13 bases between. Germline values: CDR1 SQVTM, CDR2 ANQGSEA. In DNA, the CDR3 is TGCAGCGTTACCCGAGGGTGGGACACTGAAGCTTTCTTT. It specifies CSVTRGWDTEAFF.

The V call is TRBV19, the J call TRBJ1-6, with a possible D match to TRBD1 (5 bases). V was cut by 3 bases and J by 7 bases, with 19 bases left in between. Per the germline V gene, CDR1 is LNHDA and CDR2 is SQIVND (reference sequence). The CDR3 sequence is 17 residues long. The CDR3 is CASSIAHIGAGNSPLHF. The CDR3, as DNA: TGTGCCAGTAGTATTGCCCATATTGGGGCTGGGAATTCACCCCTCCACTTT.

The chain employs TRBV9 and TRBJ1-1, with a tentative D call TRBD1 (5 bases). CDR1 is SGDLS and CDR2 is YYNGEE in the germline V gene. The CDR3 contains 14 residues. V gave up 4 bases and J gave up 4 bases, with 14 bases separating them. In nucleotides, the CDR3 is TGTGCCAGCAGCCCTCAAGTCGGGGGCACTGAAGCTTTCTTT. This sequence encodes CASSPQVGGTEAFF.

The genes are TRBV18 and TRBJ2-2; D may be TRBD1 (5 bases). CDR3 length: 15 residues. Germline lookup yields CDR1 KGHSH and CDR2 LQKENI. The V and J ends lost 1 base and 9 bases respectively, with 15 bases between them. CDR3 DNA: TGTGCCAGCTCACCACAGGACACGGTAGAAAGGGAGCTGTTTTTT. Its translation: CASSPQDTVERELFF.

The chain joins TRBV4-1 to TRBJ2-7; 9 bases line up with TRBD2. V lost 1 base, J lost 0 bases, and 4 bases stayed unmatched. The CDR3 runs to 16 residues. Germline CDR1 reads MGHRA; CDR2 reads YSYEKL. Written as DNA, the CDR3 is TGCGCCAGCAGCCAAGTCCTGACTAGCGGCTCCTACGAGCAGTACTTC. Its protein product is CASSQVLTSGSYEQYF.

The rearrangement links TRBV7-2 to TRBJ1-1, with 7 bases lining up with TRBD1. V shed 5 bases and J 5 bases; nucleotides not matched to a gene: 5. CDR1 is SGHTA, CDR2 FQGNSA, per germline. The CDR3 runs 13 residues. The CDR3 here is CASSRQGGTEAFF. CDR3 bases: TGTGCCAGCAGCAGACAGGGTGGGACTGAAGCTTTCTTT.

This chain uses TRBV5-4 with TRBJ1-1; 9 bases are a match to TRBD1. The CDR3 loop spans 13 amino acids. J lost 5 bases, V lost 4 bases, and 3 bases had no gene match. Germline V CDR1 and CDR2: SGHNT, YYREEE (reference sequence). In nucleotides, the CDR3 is TGTGCCAGCAGCAGACAGGGGGGAACTGAAGCTTTCTTT. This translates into CASSRQGGTEAFF. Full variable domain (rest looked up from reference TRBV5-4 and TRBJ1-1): ETGVTQSPTHLIKTRGQQVTLRCSSQSGHNTVSWYQQALGQGPQFIFQYYREEENGRGNFPPRFSGLQFPNYSSELNVNALELDDSALYLCASSRQGGTEAFFGQGTRLTVV.

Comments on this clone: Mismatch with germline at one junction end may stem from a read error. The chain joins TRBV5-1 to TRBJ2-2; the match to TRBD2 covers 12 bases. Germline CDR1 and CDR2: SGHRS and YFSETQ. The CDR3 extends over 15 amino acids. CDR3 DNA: TGTGCCAGCAGTTATCTAGCGGGAGGGGCCGGGGAGCTGTTTTTT. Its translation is CASSYLAGGAGELFF.

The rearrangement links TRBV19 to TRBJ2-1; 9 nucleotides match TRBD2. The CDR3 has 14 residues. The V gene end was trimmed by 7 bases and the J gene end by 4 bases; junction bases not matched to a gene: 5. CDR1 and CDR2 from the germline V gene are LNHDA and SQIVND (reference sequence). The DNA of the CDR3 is TGTGCCAGTACCACGACTAGCGGATACAATGAGCAGTTCTTC. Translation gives CASTTTSGYNEQFF.